The T cell receptor (beta chain) under discussion was sequenced for a study of blood T cell repertoires in COVID-19. Study-wide context: In each case, the material was cDNA or gDNA derived from T cells, B-cell-depleted T cells, or PBMCs.

The germline gives CDR1 SGHRS, CDR2 YFSETQ. The CDR3 spans 16 residues. Unmatched junction bases numbered 11, after V lost 4 bases and J lost 4 bases. Sequencing was performed with immunoSEQ multiplex PCR; in TCRdb, only in-frame clones are kept and a portion is missing. The table lists 50,000 to 75,000 clones, over 75% of them singletons, with roughly a fifth in the top ten. Sequencing was done on a sample of peripheral blood. The receptor's source is a man older than 75 with active or convalescent COVID-19. The V call is TRBV5-1, the J call TRBJ2-3; TRBD2 matches 8 bases. The CDR3 bases are TGCGCCAGCAGCCTCCTACTAGCGGACTCCCCAGATACGCAGTATTTT. Translating gives CASSLLLADSPDTQYF. Drawing the rest from reference TRBV5-1 and TRBJ2-3, the complete variable domain is KAGVTQTPRYLIKTRGQQVTLSCSPISGHRSVSWYQQTPGQGLQFLFEYFSETQRNKGNFPGRFSGRQFSNSRSEMNVSTLELGDSALYLCASSLLLADSPDTQYFGPGTRLTVL.